This T cell receptor beta chain was obtained from a study of lymphopenia after photon versus proton radiotherapy. Assay used: immunoSEQ multiplex PCR; TCRdb lists only in-frame clones, some missing. This table holds about 26,000 clones, around 83% found once. V lost 5 bases and J lost 6; bases outside the gene matches: 4. Germline loops: CDR1 LNHDA, CDR2 SQIVND (reference sequence). The length of the CDR3 is 13 residues. This clonotype was sampled from a woman aged 50 to 60 with pancreatic cancer. The starting material was peripheral blood, obtained from a patient treated with photon-based radiotherapy. J is TRBJ1-1 and V is TRBV19; 9 bases map to TRBD1. The DNA of the CDR3 is TGTGCCAGTAGTGAACAGGGGGCCCCTGAAGCTTTCTTT. Translated: CASSEQGAPEAFF.